This TCR beta chain stems from a study of shared clonotypes between healthy human individuals. Study overall: The study drew on a couple of women and three men aged 18 to 49 as donors.

Splitting the CD4+ cells yielded a CD45RA+ naive subset and a CD45RA-negative memory subset. Libraries were prepared by immunoSEQ multiplex PCR; TCRdb keeps only in-frame clonotypes and omits some of them. The sample has around 600,000 clones; 95% to 98% are singletons. About this clone itself: Its cognate antigen is unknown.

V lost 3 bases to trimming and J lost 0 bases, with 8 bases between them. The germline V gene encodes CDR1 SNHLY and CDR2 FYNNEI. The CDR3 contains 14 residues. Regarding the study as a whole: The rarefaction results pointed to incomplete sorted-subset sequencing despite large depth.

Sequenced: naive CD4+ T cells sorted from blood. This sample's subset: CD45RA+ positively selected. This TCR came from a woman in her 30s in good health. This sequence joins TRBV2 and TRBJ1-2; D remains unclear. Here the CDR3 DNA reads TGTGCCAGCAGTGAGGCCACCCCTAACTATGGCTACACCTTC. It encodes CASSEATPNYGYTF.